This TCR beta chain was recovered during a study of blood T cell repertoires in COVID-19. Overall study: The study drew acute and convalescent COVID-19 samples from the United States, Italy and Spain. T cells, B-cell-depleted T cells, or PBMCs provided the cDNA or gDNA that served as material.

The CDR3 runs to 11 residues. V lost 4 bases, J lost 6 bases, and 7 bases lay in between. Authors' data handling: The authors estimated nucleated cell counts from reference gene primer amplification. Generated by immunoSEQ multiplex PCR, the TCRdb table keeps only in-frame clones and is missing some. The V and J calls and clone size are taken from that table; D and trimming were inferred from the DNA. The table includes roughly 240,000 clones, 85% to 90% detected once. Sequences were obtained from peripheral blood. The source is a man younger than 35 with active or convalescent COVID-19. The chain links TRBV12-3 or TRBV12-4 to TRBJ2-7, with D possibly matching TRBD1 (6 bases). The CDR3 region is CASSWGREQYF. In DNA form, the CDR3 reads TGTGCCAGCAGTTGGGGGCGCGAGCAGTACTTC.